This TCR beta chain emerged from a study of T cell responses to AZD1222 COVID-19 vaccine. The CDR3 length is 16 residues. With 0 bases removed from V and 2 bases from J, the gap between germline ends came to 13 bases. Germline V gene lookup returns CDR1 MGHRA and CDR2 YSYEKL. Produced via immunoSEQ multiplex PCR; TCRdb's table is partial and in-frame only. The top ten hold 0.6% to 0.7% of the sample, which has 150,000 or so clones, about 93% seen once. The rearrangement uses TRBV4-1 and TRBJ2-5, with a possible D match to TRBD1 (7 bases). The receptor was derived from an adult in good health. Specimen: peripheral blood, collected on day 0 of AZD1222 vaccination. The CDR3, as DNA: TGCGCCAGCAGCCAAGAACTAGCCAGGGGGCAAGAGACCCAGTACTTC. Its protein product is CASSQELARGQETQYF.